This T cell receptor beta chain was sequenced during a study of post-analysis software for immune sequencing data. Overall study: Relapsing-remitting, secondary progressive and progressive-relapsing forms made up the multiple sclerosis disease courses.

The library was made from cDNA and included unique molecular identifiers. TCRdb ran MiXCR on the PCR reads and lists one entry per CDR3 protein. Altogether approximately 690,000 distinct CDR3 sequences are present, around 64% being singletons, with the ten largest covering about 10%. Worth noting for this clonotype: Its antigen is as yet unknown.

Findings of the study overall: TRBV5-6, TRBV5-1 and TRBV20-1 belonged to a set of about 5 TRBV segments that were more frequent in patients than controls.

Germline V gene sequence: CDR1 SGHDN, CDR2 FVKESK. CDR3 length: 14 residues. V lost 4 bases to trimming and J lost 5 bases, with 14 bases between them. The chain is built from TRBV14 and TRBJ1-1; D uncertain. The sample consisted of blood. This receptor was identified in a girl aged 2 to 10 with multiple sclerosis. The CDR3 spells CASSRLGKSTEAFF. In nucleotides, the CDR3 is TGTGCCAGCAGCCGGTTGGGGAAGAGTACTGAAGCTTTCTTT.